A selection of T cell receptor beta chains follows, all from one sample in a study of blood T cells in healthy people across ages. TCRdb analysed the 5' RACE reads with MiXCR anew, one entry per CDR3 protein. The sample includes approximately 810,000 distinct CDR3 sequences, about 28% seen only once; the top ten take 15% to 20%. Sequenced sample: blood. These receptors were taken from a woman aged 80 or older in good health. Both conserved end residues are trimmed from each CDR3. D genes are given only for firm matches. The size of a clone is reported for some rows only, either as once, few or many, or as a class for expanded clones.

.	TRBV12-3/TRBV12-4	.	.	ASSLLVRGQYEQY
TRBJ2-7	TRBV3-1	many	TRBD1	ASSQAATGAREQY
TRBJ2-7	TRBV6-5	.	TRBD2	VSSPGTSGYEQH
TRBJ1-2	TRBV20-1	many	TRBD1	SANRGPPLTHGYT
TRBJ2-6	TRBV5-4	.	TRBD2	ASSLVGGVSSGANVRT
TRBJ1-2	TRBV5-1	many	TRBD1	ASSLVPGQGRGYT
.	TRBV7-2	.	.	ASSLDGTHSRYNEQY
TRBJ1-2	TRBV30	.	.	AWSVGEGYGYT
TRBJ1-2	TRBV18	.	.	ASSPAPDTNYGYT
TRBJ2-7	TRBV7-2	.	TRBD2	TSSHSGGASEQY
TRBJ2-2	TRBV2	few	.	ASSELGDGELF
TRBJ2-4	TRBV7-2	.	.	ASSLSVRGLAKNIQY
TRBJ2-1	TRBV12-3/TRBV12-4	many	.	ASIRRGNEQF
TRBJ2-7	TRBV6-2/TRBV6-3	.	.	ASRPAGSYEQY
TRBJ2-7	TRBV5-5	few	.	ASSLARVGMRIYEQY
TRBJ2-3	TRBV6-1	few	TRBD2	ASSQGLASHTSTDTQY
TRBJ1-2	TRBV10-1	few	.	ASSESREQRSGYT